These 14 T cell receptor beta chains were sequenced from one sample in a study of spatial heterogeneity in lung cancer. Study conclusions and caveats: Tumor mutation counts were tracked by expanded intratumoral alpha and beta TCR counts.

Documented time point: sample taken at primary tumor resection. These TCRs are of unknown antigen specificity. Each CDR3 protein is one row after TCRdb ran MiXCR on the 5' RACE reads. The sample includes 1,500 to 2,000 distinct CDR3 sequences, roughly 5.6% of them seen just once. Sequenced material: lung tumor tissue, taken at surgery. These TCRs come from a male donor with early-stage non-small cell lung cancer.

This clonotype is deemed large. The CDR3, as DNA: TGTGCCAGCAGTGGCCAACAGGGCGCCACGAACACCGGGGAGCTGTTTTTT. Residues: CASSGQQGATNTGELFF. V is TRBV2 and J is TRBJ2-2, with a possible D match to TRBD1 (6 bases). Trimming shortened V by 4 bases and J by 0 bases, and 15 bases separated the two germline ends. This CDR3 has 17 residues. The V gene's germline CDR1 is SNHLY and CDR2 FYNNEI.

Sample share makes this clonotype medium-sized. The chain couples TRBV14 to TRBJ2-3; the match to TRBD2 covers 11 bases. Germline V lookup: CDR1 SGHDN, CDR2 FVKESK. The CDR3 length is 16 residues. V shed 5 bases, J shed 2 bases, and the junction held 6 bases outside the gene matches. CDR3 in DNA: TGTGCCAGCAGCAAAGGGACTAGCGGCTTCACAGATACGCAGTATTTT. This gives the protein CASSKGTSGFTDTQYF.

Comments on this clonotype: One end of the junction is discordant with germline, which a read error may explain. This chain connects TRBV7-9 to TRBJ1-4; D unclear. The CDR3 extends over 14 amino acids. From germline, CDR1 is SEHNR and CDR2 FQNEAQ (reference sequence). CDR3 region: CASSLGIGDEKLCF. As DNA, the CDR3 is TGTGCCAGCAGCTTAGGGATCGGGGATGAAAAACTGTGTTTT.

In its sample, this clonotype ranks as large. This chain joins TRBV11-2 and TRBJ1-6; tentatively, D is TRBD1 (6 bases). The germline CDR1 and CDR2 sequences are SGHAT and FQNNGV. The CDR3 has 14 residues. Trimming cost V 3 bases and J 7 bases, with 10 bases left between them. The CDR3 bases are TGTGCCAGCAGCTTGCTCCAGGGGAATTCACCCCTCCACTTT. Translating gives CASSLLQGNSPLHF.

Relative to its sample, this clonotype is large. The chain links TRBV27 to TRBJ2-1; D gene ambiguous. The ends were cut back, 1 base at V and 12 bases at J, with 10 bases in the middle. The CDR3 length is 12 residues. Germline loops: CDR1 MNHEY, CDR2 SMNVEV (reference sequence). The chain's CDR3 is CASSLLGKRQFF. For the CDR3, the DNA is TGTGCCAGCAGTTTATTGGGGAAGAGGCAGTTCTTC.

In its sample, this clonotype is medium-sized (0.01 to 0.1%). J is TRBJ2-2 and V is TRBV3-1; TRBD2 matches at 9 bases. This CDR3 comprises 15 residues. V shed 1 base, J shed 6 bases, and the junction held 3 bases outside the gene matches. CDR1 and CDR2 (germline): LGHDT, YNNKEL (reference sequence). The chain's CDR3 is CASSQVAGGPGELFF. CDR3 in DNA: TGTGCCAGCAGCCAAGTGGCGGGAGGGCCCGGGGAGCTGTTTTTT.

In this sample, this clonotype is medium-sized. This sequence joins TRBV3-1 and TRBJ2-1; 11 positions match TRBD2. The CDR3 loop spans 18 amino acids. Germline V CDR1 and CDR2: LGHDT, YNNKEL (reference sequence). V shed 1 base and J 4 bases; nucleotides not matched to a gene: 9. As DNA, the CDR3 is TGTGCCAGCAGCCAAGTTTTCCAAACTAGCGGGAGTTACAATGAGCAGTTCTTC. Protein product: CASSQVFQTSGSYNEQFF.

By sample share, this clonotype is medium-sized (0.01 to 0.1%). CDR3 protein: CASRPSGSSTGELFF. Here the CDR3 DNA reads TGTGCCAGCAGACCTAGCGGGAGTTCTACCGGGGAGCTGTTTTTT. The genes are TRBV7-2 and TRBJ2-2; 10 positions agree with TRBD2. The germline V gene has CDR1 SGHTA and CDR2 FQGNSA. After removal of 6 bases from V and 5 bases from J, the junction contained 6 bases not matched to a gene. This CDR3 spans 15 amino acids.

This clonotype is medium-sized. The V and J genes are TRBV18 and TRBJ1-5; D perhaps matches TRBD1 (5 bases). Germline-derived CDR1 and CDR2 are KGHSH and LQKENI. The CDR3 extends over 16 amino acids. Trimming shortened V by 3 bases and J by 2 bases, and 14 bases separated the two germline ends. The CDR3 DNA reads TGTGCCAGCTCACCTGGGGCATCTAGTGGCAATCAGCCCCAGCATTTT. Protein product: CASSPGASSGNQPQHF.

This clonotype counts as large. The rearrangement links TRBV7-9 to TRBJ2-2, with unresolved D. In germline, CDR1 is SEHNR, CDR2 FQNEAQ (reference sequence). The CDR3 has 14 amino acids. The V end was cut by 5 bases, the J end by 0 bases, with 7 bases between. This CDR3 is CASSAQANTGELFF. The CDR3 nucleotides are TGTGCCAGCAGCGCCCAGGCGAACACCGGGGAGCTGTTTTTT.

By share of the sample, this clonotype is medium-sized. The V and J genes are TRBV12-3 or TRBV12-4 and TRBJ2-7, with 8 bases aligning to TRBD2. V shed 3 bases and J 9 bases; nucleotides not matched to a gene: 13. This CDR3 comprises 15 residues. The CDR3 spells CASSLALSGTLRQYF. In DNA form, the CDR3 reads TGTGCCAGCAGTTTGGCCCTTAGCGGGACCTTGAGGCAGTACTTC.

By frequency in the sample, this clonotype is large (0.1 to 1%). This chain joins TRBV7-9 and TRBJ2-6; D remains unclear. The CDR3 is 14 amino acids. CDR1 SEHNR and CDR2 FQNEAQ come from the germline V gene (reference sequence). Trimming stripped 5 bases from V and 1 base from J, with 6 bases between. DNA for the CDR3: TGTGCCAGCAGCCTTGTTTCTGGGGCCAACGTCCTGACTTTC. Amino acid sequence: CASSLVSGANVLTF.

This clonotype is medium-sized within its sample. The chain combines TRBV6-1 with TRBJ2-3; 8 bases map to TRBD2. CDR1 MNHNS and CDR2 SASEGT come from the germline V gene. The CDR3 runs to 15 residues. Losses at the gene ends were 2 bases for V and 4 bases for J; bases not matched to a gene: 5. The DNA of the CDR3 is TGTGCCAGCAGTGAACCCGGGAGGGGGGCAGATACGCAGTATTTT. Protein sequence: CASSEPGRGADTQYF.

This clonotype is judged medium-sized. This CDR3 is CASSRRAEQGRDNYGYTF. In nucleotides, the CDR3 is TGTGCCAGCAGCCGGCGCGCAGAACAGGGGCGGGATAACTATGGCTACACCTTC. V and J are TRBV4-2 and TRBJ1-2; 7 positions agree with TRBD1. Germline CDR1 is LGHNA and CDR2 is YNFKEQ. This CDR3 is built from 18 residues. J was trimmed by 1 base and V by 4 bases; bases with no gene match: 15.